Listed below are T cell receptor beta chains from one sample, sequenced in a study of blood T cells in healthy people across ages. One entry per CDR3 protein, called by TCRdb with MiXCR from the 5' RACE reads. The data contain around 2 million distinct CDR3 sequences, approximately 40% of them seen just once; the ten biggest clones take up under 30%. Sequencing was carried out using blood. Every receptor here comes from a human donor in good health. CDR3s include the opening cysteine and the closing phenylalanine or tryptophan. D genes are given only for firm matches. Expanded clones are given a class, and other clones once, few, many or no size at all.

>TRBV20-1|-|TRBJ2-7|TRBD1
TGCAGTGCTAGTAAGGGACAGGGGCTCCCCTACGAGCAGTACTTC
CSASKGQGLPYEQYF
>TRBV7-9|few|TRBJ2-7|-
TGTGCCAGCAGCCAGGGGGGATCCGAGCAGTACTTC
CASSQGGSEQYF
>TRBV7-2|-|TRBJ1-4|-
TGTGCCAGCAGCTTAGTTTTTGGGACCTTGAGGGAAAAACTGTTTTTT
CASSLVFGTLREKLFF
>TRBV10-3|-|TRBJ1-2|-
TGTGCCATCAGTGACGGGGGGATGAGCTATGGCTACACCTTC
CAISDGGMSYGYTF
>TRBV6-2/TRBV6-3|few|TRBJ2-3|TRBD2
TGTGCCAGCAGCCAAAGCGGGGGGTTCGATACGCAGTATTTT
CASSQSGGFDTQYF
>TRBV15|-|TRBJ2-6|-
TGTGCCACCAGCAGCGGACCACCTGGGGCCAACGTCCTGACTTTC
CATSSGPPGANVLTF
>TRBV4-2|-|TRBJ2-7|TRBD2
TGTGCCAGCAGCCAAGGGCTAGCGGGGTCAAACGAGCAGTACTTC
CASSQGLAGSNEQYF
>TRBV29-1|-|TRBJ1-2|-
TGCAGCGTTGCGCCTCGCGGCAGATATGGCTACACCTTC
CSVAPRGRYGYTF
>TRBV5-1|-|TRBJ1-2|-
TGCGCCAGCAGCTTGGTAGGGCAGGAGAATGGCTACACCTTC
CASSLVGQENGYTF
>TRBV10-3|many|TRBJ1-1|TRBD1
TGTGCCATCAGTGAGCCAGGGGGCAACACTGAAGCTTTCTTT
CAISEPGGNTEAFF
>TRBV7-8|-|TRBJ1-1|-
TGTGCCAGCAGCTTTCAGCTTGAAGCTTTCTTT
CASSFQLEAFF
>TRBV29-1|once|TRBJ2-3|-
TGCAGCGTAAACAGGGCGGGCACAGATACGCAGTATTTT
CSVNRAGTDTQYF
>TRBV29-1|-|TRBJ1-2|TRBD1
TGCAGCGTCGTAACAGGGGTTTATGGCTACACCTTC
CSVVTGVYGYTF
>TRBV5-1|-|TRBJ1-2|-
TGTGCCAGCAGTGATGGCAGCTATGGCTACACCTTC
CASSDGSYGYTF
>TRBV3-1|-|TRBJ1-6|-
TGTGCCAGCACTCCAGCCCCAGGCAGCTCACCCCTCCACTTT
CASTPAPGSSPLHF
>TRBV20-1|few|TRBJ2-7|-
TGCAGTGCTAGAGTAGTGTCTAGTTTGTCTCCCGAGCAGTACTTC
CSARVVSSLSPEQYF
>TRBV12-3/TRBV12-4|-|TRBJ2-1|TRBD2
TGTGCCAGCAGTCATAGCGGGAGCGTAGATGAGCAGTTCTTC
CASSHSGSVDEQFF
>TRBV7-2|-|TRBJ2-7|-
TGTGCCAGCAGCTCCCGGGGGCCAACCTACGAGCAGTACTTC
CASSSRGPTYEQYF
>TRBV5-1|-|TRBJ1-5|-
TGCGCCAGCAGCTTGGAAGTTAACGATCAGCCCCAGCATTTT
CASSLEVNDQPQHF
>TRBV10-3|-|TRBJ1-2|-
TGTGCCATCAGTGAGTACGGGGCAGCTAACTATGGCTACACCTTC
CAISEYGAANYGYTF
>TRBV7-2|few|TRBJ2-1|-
TGTGCCAGCAGCTCTATTCTAAGCTCCTACAATGAGCAGTTCTTC
CASSSILSSYNEQFF
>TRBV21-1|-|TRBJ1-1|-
TGTGCCAGCAGCAAGACAGGGAACACTGAAGCTTTCTTT
CASSKTGNTEAFF
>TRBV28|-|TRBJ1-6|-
TGTGCCAGCAGCCGCCAGATCTATAATTCACCCCTCCACTTT
CASSRQIYNSPLHF
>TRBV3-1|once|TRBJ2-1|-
TGTGCCAGCAGCCAAGGGTACAGGGCGCCCTACAATGAGCAGTTCTTC
CASSQGYRAPYNEQFF
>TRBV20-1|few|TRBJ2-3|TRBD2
TGCAGTGCTAGGGGAACCGGGACTAGATTCACAGATACGCAGTATTTT
CSARGTGTRFTDTQYF
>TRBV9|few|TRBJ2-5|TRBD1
TGTGCCAGCAGCCTCCGACAGGGAGTGAAAGGGACCCAGTACTTC
CASSLRQGVKGTQYF
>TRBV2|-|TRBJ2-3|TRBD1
TGTGCCAGCAGGGACAGGACGAGCACAGATACGCAGTATTTT
CASRDRTSTDTQYF
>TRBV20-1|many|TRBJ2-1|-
TGCAGTGCTTTCATCCGGGATCGGTCCTACAATGAGCAGTTCTTC
CSAFIRDRSYNEQFF
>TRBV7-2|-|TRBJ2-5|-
TGTGCCAGCAGCTTGGGACCCGATGGGACCCAGTACTTC
CASSLGPDGTQYF
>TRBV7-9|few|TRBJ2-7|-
TGTGCCAGCAGCCTCAGCAGGGGGGCCTCCTACGAGCAGTACTTC
CASSLSRGASYEQYF
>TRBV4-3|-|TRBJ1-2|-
TGCGCCAGCAGCCAAGCCTTGGGCAGGGCCAGTAACTATGGCTACACCTTC
CASSQALGRASNYGYTF
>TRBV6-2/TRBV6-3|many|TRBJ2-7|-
TGTGCCAGCAGTTACGGGATTTACGAGCAGTACTTC
CASSYGIYEQYF
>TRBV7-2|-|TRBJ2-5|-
TGTGCCAGCAGCTTAGGGCCAGGGGAGGGAGAGACCCAGTACTTC
CASSLGPGEGETQYF
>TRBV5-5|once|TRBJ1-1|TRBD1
TGTGCCAGCAGCCCCGGAGGGGGCTGGGACACTGAAGCTTTCTTT
CASSPGGGWDTEAFF
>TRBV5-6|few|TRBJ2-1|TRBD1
TGTGCCAGCAGCCCGCCCGGGACAGCGAGTACCTGGGCATACTACAATGAGCAGTTCTTC
CASSPPGTASTWAYYNEQFF
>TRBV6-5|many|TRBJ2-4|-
TGTGCCAGCAGTTGGTCCGTGGACATTCAGTACTTC
CASSWSVDIQYF
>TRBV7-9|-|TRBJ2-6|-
TGTGCCAGCAGCTTAATTTTTGGGACCGGGGCCAACGTCCTGACTTTC
CASSLIFGTGANVLTF
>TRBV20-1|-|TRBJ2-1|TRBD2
TGCAGTGCCCCTGGGAAAGCGGGGAGCTCCTACAATGAGCAGTTCTTC
CSAPGKAGSSYNEQFF
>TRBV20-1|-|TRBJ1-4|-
TGCAGTGCTAGAGCATGGACAGACGGTGAAAAACTGTTTTTT
CSARAWTDGEKLFF
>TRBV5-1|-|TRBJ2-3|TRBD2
TGCGCCAGCAGTTGGGTACGGGGAGGGCTCAAAAAGGATGCGCAGTATTTT
CASSWVRGGLKKDAQYF
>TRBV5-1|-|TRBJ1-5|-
TGCGCCAGCAGCTTGGCAACCCGTCGGCCCCAGCATTTT
CASSLATRRPQHF
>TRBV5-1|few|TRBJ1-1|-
TGCGCCAGCAGCCCGGCCTCGACACTGAACACTGAAGCTTTCTTT
CASSPASTLNTEAFF
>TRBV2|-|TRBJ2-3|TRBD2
TGTGCCAGCAGTGAAGGAAAAGTAGCGGGGGCGGGGACAGATACGCAGTATTTT
CASSEGKVAGAGTDTQYF
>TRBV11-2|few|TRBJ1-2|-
TGTGCCAGCACCCGTCTGGGCCCAAACTATGGCTACACCTTC
CASTRLGPNYGYTF
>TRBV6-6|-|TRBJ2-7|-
TGTGCCAGCAGTTACTCGAACCCGAGGAGCTCCTACGAGCAGTACTTC
CASSYSNPRSSYEQYF
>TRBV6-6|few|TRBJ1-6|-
TGTGCCAGCAGTTACGAGCCGGGTACACCCCTCCACTTT
CASSYEPGTPLHF
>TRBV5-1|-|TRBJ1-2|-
TGCGCCAGCAGCTTGGCTGGGGAAACTCCGAATCATGGCTACACCTTC
CASSLAGETPNHGYTF
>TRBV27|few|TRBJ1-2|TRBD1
TGTGTCAGTAGTTCGGGGACAGGGCTGAATGGCTACACCTTC
CVSSSGTGLNGYTF
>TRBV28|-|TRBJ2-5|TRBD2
TGTGCCAGCAGTTTTTTAAGCCTAGCGGGTAAAGGGACCCAGTACTTC
CASSFLSLAGKGTQYF